This T cell receptor (beta chain) was found in a study of CD8+CD57+ T cells in acquired aplastic anemia. Study as a whole: Mean DNA quantity obtained from sorted CD4+ and CD8+ cells was about 3.2 ug. Average CD4+ read depth in healthy donors was around 11 million reads. Study-wide results and limits: The study found no significant CD8+ Simpson's diversity difference between patients and controls. Some 31 sequences, all CD8+ CDR3, were shared between patients and controls.

This clonotype occurred many times. What it binds is unknown. TCR beta VDJ and CDR3 were profiled, and genomic DNA was the template. TCRdb re-called the reads with MiXCR, one entry per CDR3 protein. The top ten clones hold 1% to 1.3% of a sample with about 210,000 distinct CDR3 sequences, 34% of them seen once. The CDR3 covers 13 residues. The V gene's germline CDR1 is DFQATT and CDR2 SNEGSKA (reference sequence). Trimming shortened V by 6 bases and J by 1 base, and 12 bases separated the two germline ends. The chain combines TRBV20-1 with TRBJ1-1, with D perhaps TRBD1 (5 bases). The receptor was derived from a human donor in good health, serving as a control. Sequencing was done on a sample of sorted CD4+, CD8+, or CD8+CD57+ T cells (not recorded which) from PBMCs. CDR3: CSASTTANTEAFF. The CDR3 nucleotides are TGCAGTGCCAGCACGACAGCGAACACTGAAGCTTTCTTT.